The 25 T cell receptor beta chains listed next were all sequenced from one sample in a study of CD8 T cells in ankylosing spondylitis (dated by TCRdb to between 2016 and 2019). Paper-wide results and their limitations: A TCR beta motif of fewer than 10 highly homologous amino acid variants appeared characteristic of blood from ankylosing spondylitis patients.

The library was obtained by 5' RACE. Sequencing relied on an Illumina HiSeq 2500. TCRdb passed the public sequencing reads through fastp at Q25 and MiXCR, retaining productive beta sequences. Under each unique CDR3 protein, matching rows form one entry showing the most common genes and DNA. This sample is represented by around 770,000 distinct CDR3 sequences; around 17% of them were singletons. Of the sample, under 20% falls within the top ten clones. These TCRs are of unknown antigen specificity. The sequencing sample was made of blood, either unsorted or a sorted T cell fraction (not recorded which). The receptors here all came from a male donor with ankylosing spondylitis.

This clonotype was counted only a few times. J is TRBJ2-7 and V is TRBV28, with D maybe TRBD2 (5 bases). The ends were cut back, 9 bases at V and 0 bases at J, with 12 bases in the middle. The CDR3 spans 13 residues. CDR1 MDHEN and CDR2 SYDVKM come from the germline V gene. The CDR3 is CASQPGISYEQYF. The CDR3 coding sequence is TGTGCCAGTCAACCCGGGATCTCCTACGAGCAGTACTTC.

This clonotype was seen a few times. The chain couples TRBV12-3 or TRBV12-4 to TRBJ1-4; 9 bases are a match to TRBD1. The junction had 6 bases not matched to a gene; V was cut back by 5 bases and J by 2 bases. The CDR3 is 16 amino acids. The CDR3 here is CASSPQGAPTNEKLFF. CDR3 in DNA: TGTGCCAGCAGTCCACAGGGGGCGCCGACTAATGAAAAACTGTTTTTT.

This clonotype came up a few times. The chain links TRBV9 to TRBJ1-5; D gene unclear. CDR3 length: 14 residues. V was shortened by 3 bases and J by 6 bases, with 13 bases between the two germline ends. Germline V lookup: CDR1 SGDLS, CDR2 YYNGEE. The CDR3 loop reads CASSGGISGQPQHF. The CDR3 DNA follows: TGTGCCAGCAGCGGAGGGATTTCGGGTCAGCCCCAGCATTTT.

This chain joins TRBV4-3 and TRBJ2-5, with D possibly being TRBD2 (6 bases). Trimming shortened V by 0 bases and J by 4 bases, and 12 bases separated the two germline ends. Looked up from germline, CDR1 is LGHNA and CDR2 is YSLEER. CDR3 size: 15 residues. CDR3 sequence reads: CASSQDMGGGETQYF. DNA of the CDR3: TGCGCCAGCAGCCAAGATATGGGGGGTGGAGAGACCCAGTACTTC.

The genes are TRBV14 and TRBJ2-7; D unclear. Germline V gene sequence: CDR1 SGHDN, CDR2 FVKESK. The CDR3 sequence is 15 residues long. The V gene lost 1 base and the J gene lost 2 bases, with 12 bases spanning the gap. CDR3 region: CASSQGIGQTYEQYF. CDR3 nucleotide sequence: TGTGCCAGCAGCCAAGGGATAGGCCAGACCTACGAGCAGTACTTC.

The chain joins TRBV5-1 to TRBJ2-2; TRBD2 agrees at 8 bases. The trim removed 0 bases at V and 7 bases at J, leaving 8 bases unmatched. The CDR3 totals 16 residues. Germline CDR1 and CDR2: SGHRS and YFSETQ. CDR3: CASSLELAGFGGELFF. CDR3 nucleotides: TGCGCCAGCAGCTTGGAGCTAGCGGGCTTCGGCGGGGAGCTGTTTTTT.

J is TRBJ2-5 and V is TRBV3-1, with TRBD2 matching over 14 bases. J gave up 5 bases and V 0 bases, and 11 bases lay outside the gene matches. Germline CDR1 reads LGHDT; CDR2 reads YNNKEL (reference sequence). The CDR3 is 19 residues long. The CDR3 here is CASSQDGTSGGNPRETQYF. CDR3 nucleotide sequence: TGTGCCAGCAGCCAAGATGGGACTAGCGGGGGAAACCCCCGGGAGACCCAGTACTTC.

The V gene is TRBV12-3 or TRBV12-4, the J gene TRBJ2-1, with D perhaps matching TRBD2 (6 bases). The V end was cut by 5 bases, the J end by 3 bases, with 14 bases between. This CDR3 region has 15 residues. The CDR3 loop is CASSPAAGHYNEQFF. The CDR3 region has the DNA TGTGCCAGCAGTCCCGCAGCGGGTCACTACAATGAGCAGTTCTTC.

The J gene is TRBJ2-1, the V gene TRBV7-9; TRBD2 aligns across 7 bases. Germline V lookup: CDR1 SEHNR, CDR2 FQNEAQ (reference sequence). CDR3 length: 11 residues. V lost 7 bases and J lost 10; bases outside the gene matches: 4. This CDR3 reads CASTHGGEQFF. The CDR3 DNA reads TGTGCCAGCACCCACGGGGGGGAGCAGTTCTTC.

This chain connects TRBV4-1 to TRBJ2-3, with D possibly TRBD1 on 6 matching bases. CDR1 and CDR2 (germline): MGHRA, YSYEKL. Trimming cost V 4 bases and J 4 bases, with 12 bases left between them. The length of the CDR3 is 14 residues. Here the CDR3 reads CASSLSQGPDTQYF. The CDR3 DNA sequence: TGCGCCAGCAGCCTCTCACAGGGTCCAGATACGCAGTATTTT.

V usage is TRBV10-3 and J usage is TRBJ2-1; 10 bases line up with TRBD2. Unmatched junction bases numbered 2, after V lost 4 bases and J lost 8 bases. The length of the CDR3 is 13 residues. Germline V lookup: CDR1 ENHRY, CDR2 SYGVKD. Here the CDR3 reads CAISALAGDEQFF. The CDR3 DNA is TGTGCCATCAGTGCGCTAGCGGGAGATGAGCAGTTCTTC.

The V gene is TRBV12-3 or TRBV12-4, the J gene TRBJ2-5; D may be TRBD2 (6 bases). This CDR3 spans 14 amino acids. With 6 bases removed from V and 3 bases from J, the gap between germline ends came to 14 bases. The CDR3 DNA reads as TGTGCCAGCAGCACCGGGACTGTAAAAGAGACCCAGTACTTC. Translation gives CASSTGTVKETQYF.

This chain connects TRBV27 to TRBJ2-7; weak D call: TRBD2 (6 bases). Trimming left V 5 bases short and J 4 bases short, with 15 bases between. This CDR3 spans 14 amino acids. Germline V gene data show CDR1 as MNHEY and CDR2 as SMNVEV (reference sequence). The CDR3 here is CASSDLARAYEQYF. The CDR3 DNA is TGTGCCAGCAGTGACCTAGCGCGGGCATACGAGCAGTACTTC.

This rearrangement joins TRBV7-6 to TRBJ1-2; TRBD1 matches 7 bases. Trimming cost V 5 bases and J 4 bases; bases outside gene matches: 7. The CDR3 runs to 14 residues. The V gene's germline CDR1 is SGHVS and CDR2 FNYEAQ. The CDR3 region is CASSGTTGPYGYTF. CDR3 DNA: TGTGCCAGCAGCGGGACGACAGGGCCCTATGGCTACACCTTC.

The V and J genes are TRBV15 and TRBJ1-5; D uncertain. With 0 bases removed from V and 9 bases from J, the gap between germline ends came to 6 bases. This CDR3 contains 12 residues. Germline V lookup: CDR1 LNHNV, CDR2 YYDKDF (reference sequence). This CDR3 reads CATSRDRSPQHF. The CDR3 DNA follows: TGTGCCACCAGCAGAGATCGATCGCCCCAGCATTTT.

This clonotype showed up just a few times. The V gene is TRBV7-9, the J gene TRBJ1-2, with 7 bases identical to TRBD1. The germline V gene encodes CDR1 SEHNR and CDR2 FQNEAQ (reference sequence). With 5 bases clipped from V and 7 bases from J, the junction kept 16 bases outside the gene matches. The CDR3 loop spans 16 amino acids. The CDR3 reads CASSTADRLGWGGYTF. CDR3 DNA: TGTGCCAGCAGCACCGCGGACAGGCTTGGGTGGGGTGGCTACACCTTC. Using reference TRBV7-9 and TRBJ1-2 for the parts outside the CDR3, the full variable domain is DTGVSQNPRHKITKRGQNVTFRCDPISEHNRLYWYRQTLGQGPEFLTYFQNEAQLEKSRLLSDRFSAERPKGSFSTLEIQRTEQGDSAMYLCASSTADRLGWGGYTFGSGTRLTVV.

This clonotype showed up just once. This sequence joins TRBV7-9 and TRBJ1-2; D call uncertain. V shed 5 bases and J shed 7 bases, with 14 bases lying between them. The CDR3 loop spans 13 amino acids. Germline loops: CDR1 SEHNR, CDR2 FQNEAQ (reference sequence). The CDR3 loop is CASSPREGGGYTF. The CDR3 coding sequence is TGTGCCAGCAGCCCTCGGGAGGGCGGTGGCTACACCTTC.

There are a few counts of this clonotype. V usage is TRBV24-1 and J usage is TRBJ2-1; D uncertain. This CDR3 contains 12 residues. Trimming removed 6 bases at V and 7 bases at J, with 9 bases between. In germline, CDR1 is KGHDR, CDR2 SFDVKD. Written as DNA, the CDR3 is TGTGCCACCAGTTTCGGTAGGAATGAGCAGTTCTTC. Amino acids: CATSFGRNEQFF.

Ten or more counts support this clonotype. CDR3 nucleotide sequence: TGTGCCAGCAGCCCCATGGGTAGGCTTGACACTGAAGCTTTCTTT. As protein: CASSPMGRLDTEAFF. The chain combines TRBV12-3 or TRBV12-4 with TRBJ1-1, with no clear D. CDR3 length: 15 amino acids. The V and J ends lost 6 bases and 3 bases respectively, with 17 bases between them.

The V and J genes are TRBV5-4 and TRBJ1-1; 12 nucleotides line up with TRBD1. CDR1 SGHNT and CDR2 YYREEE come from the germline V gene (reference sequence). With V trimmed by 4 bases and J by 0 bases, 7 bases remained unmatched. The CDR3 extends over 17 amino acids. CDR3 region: CASSRDRGLTMNTEAFF. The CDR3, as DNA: TGTGCCAGCAGCCGGGACAGGGGGCTAACAATGAACACTGAAGCTTTCTTT.

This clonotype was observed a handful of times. For the CDR3, the DNA is TGCAGTGCTAGAGGGGCAGGGAGGGGTGAGCAGTTCTTC. Residues: CSARGAGRGEQFF. The rearrangement links TRBV20-1 to TRBJ2-1; the match to TRBD2 covers 7 bases. CDR1 and CDR2 (germline): DFQATT, SNEGSKA (reference sequence). The junction had 6 bases not matched to a gene; V was cut back by 1 base and J by 9 bases. CDR3 length: 13 amino acids.

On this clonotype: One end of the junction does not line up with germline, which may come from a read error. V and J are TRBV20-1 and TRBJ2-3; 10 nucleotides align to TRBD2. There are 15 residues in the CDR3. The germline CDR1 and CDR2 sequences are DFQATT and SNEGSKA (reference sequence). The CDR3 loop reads CSATLAGEPTDTQYF. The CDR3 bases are TGCAGCGCTACCCTAGCGGGGGAGCCGACAGATACGCAGTATTTT.

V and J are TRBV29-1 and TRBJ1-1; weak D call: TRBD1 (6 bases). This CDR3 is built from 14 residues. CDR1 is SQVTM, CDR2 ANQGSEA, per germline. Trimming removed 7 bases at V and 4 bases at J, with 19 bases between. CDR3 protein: CSAGMTGTGTEAFF. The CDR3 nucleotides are TGCAGCGCTGGGATGACAGGTACTGGCACTGAAGCTTTCTTT.

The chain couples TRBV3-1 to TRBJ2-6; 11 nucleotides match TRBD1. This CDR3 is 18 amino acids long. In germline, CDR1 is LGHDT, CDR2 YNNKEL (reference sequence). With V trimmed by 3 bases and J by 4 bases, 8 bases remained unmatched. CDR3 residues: CASSHLDRGLTGANVLTF. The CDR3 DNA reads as TGTGCCAGCAGCCACCTGGACAGGGGGCTAACCGGGGCCAACGTCCTGACTTTC.

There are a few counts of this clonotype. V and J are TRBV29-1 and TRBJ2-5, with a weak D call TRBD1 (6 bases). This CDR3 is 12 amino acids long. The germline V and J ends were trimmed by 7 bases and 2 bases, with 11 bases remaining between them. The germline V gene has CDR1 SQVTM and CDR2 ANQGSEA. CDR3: CSAGQRQETQYF. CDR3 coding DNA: TGCAGCGCCGGACAGCGGCAAGAGACCCAGTACTTC.